These 17 T cell receptor beta chains were sequenced from one sample in a study of OX40 agonist ivuxolimab in advanced cancers. TCRdb's table, derived via immunoSEQ multiplex PCR, lists solely in-frame clones and lacks some. The repertoire includes 95,000 to 100,000 clones, 90% of them detected once, and under 2% sits in the top ten. Sample: CD4+ or CD8+ T cells sorted from blood, taken in a trial of the OX40 agonist ivuxolimab. Receptor source: an adult with an advanced solid tumor such as melanoma, head and neck, liver or kidney cancer.

The rearrangement joins TRBV5-8 to TRBJ2-3; D assignment may be TRBD1 or TRBD2 (5 bases each). This CDR3 contains 15 residues. Germline values: CDR1 SGHTS, CDR2 YDEGEE. V lost 2 bases and J lost 4, with 14 bases in between. CDR3 nucleotides: TGTGCCAGCAGCTTCGACGGGGCGCGGCCAGATACGCAGTATTTT. Encoded protein: CASSFDGARPDTQYF.

The rearrangement joins TRBV7-9 to TRBJ2-5; D remains ambiguous. The CDR3 is made up of 15 amino acids. The germline gives CDR1 SEHNR, CDR2 FQNEAQ (reference sequence). Trimming left V 5 bases short and J 4 bases short, with 17 bases between. CDR3 residues: CASSPSSPVPETQYF. The DNA for the CDR3 is TGTGCCAGCAGCCCCAGCTCTCCGGTCCCAGAGACCCAGTACTTC.

The rearrangement uses TRBV2 and TRBJ2-3; 9 bases line up with TRBD1. With 2 bases clipped from V and 7 bases from J, the junction kept 7 bases outside the gene matches. Germline V gene data show CDR1 as SNHLY and CDR2 as FYNNEI. The CDR3 is 15 residues long. This chain's CDR3 is CASSEILGQGYTQYF. CDR3 bases: TGTGCCAGCAGTGAAATTTTGGGACAGGGATATACGCAGTATTTT.

The chain combines TRBV11-1 with TRBJ2-7; no reliable D call. V was pared by 1 base and J by 2 bases, with 12 bases between. The germline CDR1 and CDR2 sequences are SGHAT and FQDESV (reference sequence). The CDR3 is 15 amino acids. The CDR3 loop is CASSLGQSGPYEQYF. DNA of the CDR3: TGTGCCAGCAGCTTAGGCCAGAGTGGCCCCTACGAGCAGTACTTC.

The genes are TRBV5-1 and TRBJ2-7, with 9 bases matching TRBD2. Germline V gene lookup returns CDR1 SGHRS and CDR2 YFSETQ. This CDR3 spans 15 amino acids. With V trimmed by 0 bases and J by 1 base, 2 bases remained unmatched. CDR3 sequence: CASSLVLAGSYEQYF. In DNA, the CDR3 is TGCGCCAGCAGCTTGGTTCTAGCGGGATCCTACGAGCAGTACTTC.

The chain is built from TRBV19 and TRBJ2-7; a weak D match, TRBD1 (5 bases). Germline V gene lookup returns CDR1 LNHDA and CDR2 SQIVND (reference sequence). Trimming took off 3 bases at V and 3 bases at J, with 18 bases between the two ends. The CDR3 is 16 residues long. CDR3 sequence reads: CASSIRRATLGYEQYF. The CDR3, as DNA: TGTGCCAGTAGTATTCGCAGGGCCACCTTGGGCTACGAGCAGTACTTC.

The chain uses TRBV9 and TRBJ2-1; 7 nucleotides line up with TRBD2. Germline V gene data show CDR1 as SGDLS and CDR2 as YYNGEE. Trimming removed 7 bases from V and 4 bases from J; junction bases left unmatched: 8. The CDR3 extends over 14 amino acids. The CDR3 region has the DNA TGTGCCAGCGGGGCTAGCGGCAATTACAATGAGCAGTTCTTC. It yields the protein CASGASGNYNEQFF.

The rearrangement uses TRBV6-1 and TRBJ2-5, with D possibly being TRBD1 (5 bases). Germline values: CDR1 MNHNS, CDR2 SASEGT. There are 15 residues in the CDR3. Between the trimmed V and J ends, which lost 2 bases and 5 bases, there was a span of 15 bases. CDR3 DNA sequence: TGTGCCAGCAGTGAATCAAGGCAGGGTGGGGAGACCCAGTACTTC. It codes for CASSESRQGGETQYF.

This clone appeared a few times. The rearrangement joins TRBV7-2 to TRBJ2-1; 9 positions match TRBD2. Germline V gives CDR1 SGHTA, CDR2 FQGNSA. The CDR3 extends over 15 amino acids. With 6 bases clipped from V and 8 bases from J, the junction kept 11 bases outside the gene matches. CDR3 loop: CASSWAGLAGDEQFF. CDR3 DNA: TGTGCCAGCAGTTGGGCGGGACTAGCTGGCGATGAGCAGTTCTTC. The whole variable domain, filled in from reference TRBV7-2 and TRBJ2-1, reads GAGVSQSPSNKVTEKGKDVELRCDPISGHTALYWYRQSLGQGLEFLIYFQGNSAPDKSGLPSDRFSAERTGGSVSTLTIQRTQQEDSAVYLCASSWAGLAGDEQFFGPGTRLTVL.

A word on this clone: Within the sample, other DNA sequences also encode this same CDR3. The DNA of the CDR3 is TGTGCCAGCAGTGGCCAGAGGAACACTGAAGCTTTCTTT. This encodes CASSGQRNTEAFF. The chain uses TRBV2 and TRBJ1-1; D unresolved. V lost 4 bases and J 1 base, leaving 7 bases between the germline ends. Looked up from germline, CDR1 is SNHLY and CDR2 is FYNNEI. The CDR3 spans 13 residues.

The chain has TRBV6-5 and TRBJ1-1; no clear D gene. V was cut by 6 bases and J by 1 base, with 15 bases left in between. There are 15 residues in the CDR3. Germline V gene data show CDR1 as MNHEY and CDR2 as SVGAGI. The CDR3 spells CASSPNPNKNTEAFF. Written as DNA, the CDR3 is TGTGCCAGCAGCCCCAACCCGAATAAGAACACTGAAGCTTTCTTT.

The V call is TRBV7-8, the J call TRBJ2-3, with 7 bases that match TRBD1. CDR1 and CDR2 from the germline V gene are SGHVS and FQNEAQ. The V segment lost 5 bases and the J segment 3 bases; nucleotides outside the gene matches: 8. This CDR3 has 15 amino acids. CDR3 DNA: TGTGCCAGCAGCCGGGACAGTTTAATTACAGATACGCAGTATTTT. It translates to CASSRDSLITDTQYF. Using reference TRBV7-8 and TRBJ2-3 for the parts outside the CDR3, the full variable domain is GAGVSQSPRYKVAKRGQDVALRCDPISGHVSLFWYQQALGQGPEFLTYFQNEAQLDKSGLPSDRFFAERPEGSVSTLKIQRTQQEDSAVYLCASSRDSLITDTQYFGPGTRLTVL.

The rearrangement links TRBV7-8 to TRBJ2-1; D call uncertain. The CDR3 spans 14 residues. V lost 5 bases and J 4 bases, leaving 12 bases between the germline ends. Per the germline V gene, CDR1 is SGHVS and CDR2 is FQNEAQ. As DNA, the CDR3 is TGTGCCAGCAGCCTGTTGGGCGATTACAATGAGCAGTTCTTC. Translated: CASSLLGDYNEQFF.

This clone came up once. V gene TRBV5-1 combines with J gene TRBJ2-6, with unresolved D. Germline-derived CDR1 and CDR2 are SGHRS and YFSETQ. V gave up 4 bases and J gave up 0 bases, with 5 bases separating them. The CDR3 extends over 14 amino acids. As DNA, the CDR3 is TGCGCCAGCAGCGCAAACTCTGGGGCCAACGTCCTGACTTTC. It codes for CASSANSGANVLTF.

The chain employs TRBV6-5 and TRBJ1-1, with TRBD1 matching 9 bases. J lost 1 base, V lost 7 bases, and 10 bases had no gene match. Germline V CDR1 and CDR2: MNHEY, SVGAGI. The CDR3 contains 16 residues. The CDR3 loop is CASTYSLDRGNTEAFF. The CDR3 DNA reads TGTGCCAGCACCTACTCTTTGGACAGGGGGAACACTGAAGCTTTCTTT.

On this clone itself: The same CDR3 is also encoded by other DNA sequences in this sample. V usage is TRBV30 and J usage is TRBJ2-5; D is undetermined. This CDR3 region has 11 residues. V was pared by 0 bases and J by 4 bases, with 3 bases between. Germline assignment: CDR1 GTSNPN and CDR2 SVGIG (reference sequence). CDR3 bases: TGTGCCTGGAGTGTCGGAGAGACCCAGTACTTC. This encodes CAWSVGETQYF.

V gene TRBV15 combines with J gene TRBJ2-7, with D possibly being TRBD1 (5 bases). The germline V and J ends were trimmed by 0 bases and 2 bases, with 11 bases remaining between them. This CDR3 has 15 residues. Germline V CDR1 and CDR2: LNHNV, YYDKDF (reference sequence). CDR3 in DNA: TGTGCCACCAGCAGAGAGGCAGGGATCACCTACGAGCAGTACTTC. This gives the protein CATSREAGITYEQYF.